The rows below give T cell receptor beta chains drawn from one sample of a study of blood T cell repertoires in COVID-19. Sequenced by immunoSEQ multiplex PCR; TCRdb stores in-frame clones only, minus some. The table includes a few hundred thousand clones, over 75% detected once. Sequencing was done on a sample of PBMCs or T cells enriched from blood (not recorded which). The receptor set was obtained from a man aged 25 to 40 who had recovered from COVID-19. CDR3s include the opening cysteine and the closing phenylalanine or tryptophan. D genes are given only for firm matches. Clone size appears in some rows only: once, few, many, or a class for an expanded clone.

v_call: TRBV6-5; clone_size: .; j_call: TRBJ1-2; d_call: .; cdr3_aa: CASSNIGRYGYTF; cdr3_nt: TGTGCCAGCAGCAACATCGGGAGGTATGGCTACACCTTC
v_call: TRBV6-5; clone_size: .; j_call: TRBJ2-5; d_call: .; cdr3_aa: CASRPYSGETQYF; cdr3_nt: TGTGCCAGCAGGCCCTACAGTGGGGAGACCCAGTACTTC
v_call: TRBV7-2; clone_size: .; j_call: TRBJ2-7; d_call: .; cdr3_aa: CASSLARRTAGEQYF; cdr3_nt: TGTGCCAGCAGCTTAGCGCGACGGACAGCGGGGGAGCAGTACTTC
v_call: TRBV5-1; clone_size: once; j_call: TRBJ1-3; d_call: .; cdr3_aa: CASSSEGTAHSGNTIYF; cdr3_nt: TGCGCCAGCAGCTCGGAGGGGACGGCCCACTCTGGAAACACCATATATTTT
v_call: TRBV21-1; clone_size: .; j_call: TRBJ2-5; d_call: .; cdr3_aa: CASSKGQGETQYF; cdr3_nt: TGTGCCAGCAGCAAGGGACAGGGTGAGACCCAGTACTTC
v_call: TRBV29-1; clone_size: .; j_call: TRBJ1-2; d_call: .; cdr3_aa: CSVYSYGYTF; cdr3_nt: TGCAGCGTTTATAGTTATGGCTACACCTTC
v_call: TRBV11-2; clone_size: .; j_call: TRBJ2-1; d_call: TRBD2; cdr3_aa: CASSQLAGELYNEQFF; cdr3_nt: TGTGCCAGCAGCCAACTAGCGGGGGAGCTCTACAATGAGCAGTTCTTC
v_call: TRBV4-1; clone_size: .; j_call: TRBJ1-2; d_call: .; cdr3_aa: CASSQRVGPSNYGYTF; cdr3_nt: TGCGCCAGCAGCCAAAGAGTGGGGCCTTCTAACTATGGCTACACCTTC
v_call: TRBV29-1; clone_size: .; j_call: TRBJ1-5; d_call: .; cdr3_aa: CSVEDEDRLNQPQHF; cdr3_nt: TGCAGCGTTGAAGATGAAGACAGGTTGAATCAGCCCCAGCATTTT
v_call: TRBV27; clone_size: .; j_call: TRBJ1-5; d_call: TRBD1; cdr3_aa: CASSPDRALYPSNQPQHF; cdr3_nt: TGTGCCAGCAGTCCAGACAGGGCCCTCTACCCTAGCAATCAGCCCCAGCATTTT
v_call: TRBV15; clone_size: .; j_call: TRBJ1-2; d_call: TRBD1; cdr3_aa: CATSRDGEDRGFNYGYTF; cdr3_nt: TGTGCCACCAGCAGAGATGGAGAGGACAGGGGCTTCAACTATGGCTACACCTTC
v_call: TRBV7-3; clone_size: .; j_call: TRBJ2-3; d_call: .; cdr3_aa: CASSLRGPKSDTQYF; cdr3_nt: TGTGCCAGCAGCTTAAGGGGCCCTAAGAGCGATACGCAGTATTTT
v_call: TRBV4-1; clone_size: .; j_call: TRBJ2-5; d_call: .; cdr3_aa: CASSQGDSETQYF; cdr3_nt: TGCGCCAGCAGCCAAGGGGACTCAGAGACCCAGTACTTC
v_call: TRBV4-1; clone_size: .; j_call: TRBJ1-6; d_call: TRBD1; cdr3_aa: CASSQEEGQGFSPLHF; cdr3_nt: TGCGCCAGCAGCCAAGAAGAGGGACAGGGTTTCTCACCCCTCCACTTT
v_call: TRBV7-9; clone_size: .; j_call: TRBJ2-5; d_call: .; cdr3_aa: CASSSGFQETQYF; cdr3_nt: TGTGCCAGCAGTTCAGGTTTCCAAGAGACCCAGTACTTC
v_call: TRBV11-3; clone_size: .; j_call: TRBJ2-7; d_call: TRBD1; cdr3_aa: CASRLAGTEDEQYF; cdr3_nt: TGTGCCAGTAGGCTAGCCGGGACAGAGGACGAGCAGTACTTC
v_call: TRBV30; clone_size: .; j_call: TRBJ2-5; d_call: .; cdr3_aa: CAWSKDNQETQYF; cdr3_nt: TGTGCCTGGAGTAAAGACAATCAAGAGACCCAGTACTTC
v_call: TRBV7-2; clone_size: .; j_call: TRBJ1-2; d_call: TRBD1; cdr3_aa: CASSSQWDSPSGYTF; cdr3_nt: TGTGCCAGCAGCTCACAATGGGACAGCCCCAGTGGCTACACCTTC
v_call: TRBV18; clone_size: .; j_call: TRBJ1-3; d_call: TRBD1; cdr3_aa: CASSPLGGQSGNTIYF; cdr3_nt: TGTGCCAGCTCACCACTGGGGGGACAGTCTGGAAACACCATATATTTT
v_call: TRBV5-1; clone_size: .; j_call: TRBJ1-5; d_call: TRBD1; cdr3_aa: CASSLEWQGAAQPQHF; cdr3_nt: TGCGCCAGCAGCTTGGAATGGCAGGGGGCGGCTCAGCCCCAGCATTTT
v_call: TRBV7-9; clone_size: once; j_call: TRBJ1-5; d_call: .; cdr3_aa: CASSPWVGEGNQPQHF; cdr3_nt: TGTGCCAGCAGCCCCTGGGTAGGGGAAGGCAATCAGCCCCAGCATTTT
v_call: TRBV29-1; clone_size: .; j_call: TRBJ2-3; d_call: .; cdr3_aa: CSVESWQGTDTQYF; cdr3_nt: TGCAGCGTTGAGAGCTGGCAGGGCACAGATACGCAGTATTTT
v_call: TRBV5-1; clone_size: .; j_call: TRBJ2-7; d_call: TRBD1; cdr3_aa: CASSGGQGVEQYF; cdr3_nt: TGCGCCAGCAGCGGCGGACAGGGCGTGGAGCAGTACTTC
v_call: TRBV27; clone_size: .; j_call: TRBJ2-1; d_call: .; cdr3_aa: CASSLSRGGYNEQFF; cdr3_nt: TGTGCCAGCAGTTTATCGAGGGGGGGTTACAATGAGCAGTTCTTC
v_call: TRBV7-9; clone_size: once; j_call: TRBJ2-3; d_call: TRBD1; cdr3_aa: CASSNGQGRGTDTQYF; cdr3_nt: TGTGCCAGCAGCAACGGACAGGGAAGGGGGACAGATACGCAGTATTTT
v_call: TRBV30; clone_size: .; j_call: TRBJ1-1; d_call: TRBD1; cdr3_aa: CAWSVQILRTGHGEAFF; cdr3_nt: TGTGCCTGGAGTGTACAAATTCTGAGGACAGGGCATGGTGAAGCTTTCTTT
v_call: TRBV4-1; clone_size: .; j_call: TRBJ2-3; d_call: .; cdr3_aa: CASSQAQFSSTDTQYF; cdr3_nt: TGCGCCAGCAGCCAAGCGCAGTTCTCTAGCACAGATACGCAGTATTTT
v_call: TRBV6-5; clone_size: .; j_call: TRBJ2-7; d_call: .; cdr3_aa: CASRTGQRVNYEQYF; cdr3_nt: TGTGCCAGCAGAACAGGACAGAGAGTAAACTACGAGCAGTACTTC
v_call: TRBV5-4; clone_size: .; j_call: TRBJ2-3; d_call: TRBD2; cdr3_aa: CASSLVAGGTDTQYF; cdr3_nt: TGTGCCAGCAGCTTAGTAGCGGGGGGCACAGATACGCAGTATTTT
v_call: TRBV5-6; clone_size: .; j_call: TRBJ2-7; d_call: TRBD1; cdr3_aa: CASSSGDRFLYEQYF; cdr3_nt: TGTGCCAGCAGCTCGGGGGACAGGTTCCTCTACGAGCAGTACTTC
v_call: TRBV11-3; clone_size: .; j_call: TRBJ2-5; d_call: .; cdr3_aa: CASSLDSGYAETQYF; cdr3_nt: TGTGCCAGCAGCTTAGATTCGGGGTATGCGGAGACCCAGTACTTC
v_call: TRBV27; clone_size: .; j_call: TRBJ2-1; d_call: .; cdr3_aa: CASRLDWRLHLYNEQFF; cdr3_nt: TGTGCCAGCAGACTAGACTGGCGCCTTCACCTCTACAATGAGCAGTTCTTC
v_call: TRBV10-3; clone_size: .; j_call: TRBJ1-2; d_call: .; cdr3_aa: CAISESRGDYGYTF; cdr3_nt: TGTGCCATCAGTGAGAGTAGGGGCGACTATGGCTACACCTTC
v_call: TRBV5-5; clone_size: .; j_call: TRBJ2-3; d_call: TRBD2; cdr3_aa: CASSSGTGGSTDTQYF; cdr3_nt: TGTGCCAGCAGCTCCGGGACCGGGGGGAGCACAGATACGCAGTATTTT
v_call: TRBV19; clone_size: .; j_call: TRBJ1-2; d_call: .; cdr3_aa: CASSPRNLYGYTF; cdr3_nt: TGTGCCAGTAGCCCCAGGAACCTCTATGGCTACACCTTC
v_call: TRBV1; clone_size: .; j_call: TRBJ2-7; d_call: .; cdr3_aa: CTSSQGLAGGSYEQYF; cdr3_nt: TGCACCAGCAGCCAAGGACTAGCGGGGGGTTCCTACGAGCAGTACTTC
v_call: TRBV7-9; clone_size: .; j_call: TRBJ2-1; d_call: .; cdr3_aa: CASSSQGNEQFF; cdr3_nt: TGTGCCAGCAGCTCGCAGGGCAATGAGCAGTTCTTC
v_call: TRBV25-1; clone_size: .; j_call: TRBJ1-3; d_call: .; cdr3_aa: CASTGRYGNTIYF; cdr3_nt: TGTGCCAGCACGGGGAGGTACGGAAACACCATATATTTT
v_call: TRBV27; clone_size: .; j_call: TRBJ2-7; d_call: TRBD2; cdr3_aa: CASSAFLAGFSYEQYF; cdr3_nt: TGTGCCAGCAGTGCCTTTCTAGCGGGGTTCTCCTACGAGCAGTACTTC
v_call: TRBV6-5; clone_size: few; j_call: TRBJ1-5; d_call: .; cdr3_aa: CASSYSPAGNQPQHF; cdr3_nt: TGTGCCAGCAGTTACTCTCCGGCGGGCAATCAGCCCCAGCATTTT
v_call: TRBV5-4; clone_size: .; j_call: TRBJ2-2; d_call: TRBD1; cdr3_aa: CASSLDQGVGELFF; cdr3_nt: TGTGCCAGCAGCTTGGATCAGGGGGTGGGGGAGCTGTTTTTT
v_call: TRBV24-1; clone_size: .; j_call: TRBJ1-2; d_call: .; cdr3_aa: CATSDFGGAKGYTF; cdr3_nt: TGTGCCACCAGTGATTTTGGGGGGGCAAAGGGCTACACCTTC
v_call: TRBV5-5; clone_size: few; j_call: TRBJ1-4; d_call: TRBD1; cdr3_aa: CASSRGTGGGLGNEKLFF; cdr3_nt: TGTGCCAGCAGCCGCGGGACAGGGGGCGGATTAGGCAATGAAAAACTGTTTTTT
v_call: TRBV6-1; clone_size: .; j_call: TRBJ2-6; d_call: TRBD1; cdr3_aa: CASSEGARGLFGANVLTF; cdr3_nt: TGTGCCAGCAGTGAAGGGGCCAGGGGGCTCTTTGGGGCCAACGTCCTGACTTTC
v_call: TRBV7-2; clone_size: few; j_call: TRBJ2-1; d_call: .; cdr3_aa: CASSLIMSSYNEQFF; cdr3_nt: TGTGCCAGCAGCTTAATCATGAGCTCCTACAATGAGCAGTTCTTC
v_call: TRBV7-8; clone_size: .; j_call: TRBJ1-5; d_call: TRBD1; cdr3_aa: CASSPSTGTEQPQHF; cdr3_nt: TGTGCCAGCAGCCCCTCGACAGGGACGGAGCAGCCCCAGCATTTT